This T cell receptor (beta chain) stems from a study of cytomegalovirus exposure and HLA in healthy donors (dated by TCRdb to the late 2010s). Regarding the research as a whole: An earlier analysis of around 600 of the donors reported approximately 270 Gb of sequence data and 117 million unique TCR beta sequences from about 179 million T cells. Roughly 5 DR-DQ haplotypes were handled as single units for association and clustering because linkage in the cohort was strong. Every discovery cohort repertoire had been produced on one sequencing platform. The number of typed donors differed by locus: roughly 629-640 for A, B, C, DRB1 and DQB1; approximately 540 for DQA1; roughly 600 for DPA1; and about 450 for DPB1. An earlier analysis of some 500 of the donors used high-throughput TCR beta sequencing to judge whether each TCR beta V gene segment behaved as functional or pseudogenic. In a later analysis, previously published TCR beta repertoires from 500 to 750 donors were re-analyzed and high-resolution HLA genotyping was added so that TCR occurrence patterns could be studied. High-throughput TCR immunosequencing, statistical association of individual TCRs with disease status, and machine learning were combined to predict cytomegalovirus infection status. Donor age, sex, ethnicity and CMV serostatus were compiled together with the repertoire data. The genetic ancestry cluster associated with self-reported Caucasian donors included roughly 84% of the 350 to 500 genotyped donors. Rather than drawing on any new phenotypic data, the later analysis identified candidate immune exposures from TCR beta sequences and the way those sequences occurred across donors. A later genetic analysis used genome-wide SNP genotypes for about 60% of the roughly 700 donors, treating that subset as a discovery cohort. The study profiled the T cell repertoires of about 720 subjects by immunosequencing and related them to cytomegalovirus serostatus. Both class I and class II loci were covered by HLA typing, at four-digit resolution. Along with the approximately 650-subject first cohort, a separate validation cohort of 120 different subjects was used. The study was designed to test whether signatures of past pathogen exposure could be identified by cataloging public T cell receptors. About 300 gigabases of sequencing data and 70 million to 85 million unique TCR sequences were included in an early release covering about 600 HLA-typed donors. On average, over 200,000 unique TCR beta nucleotide sequences were sequenced per donor among 300 to 500 genotyped donors of the cohort, with 15% to 20% of those sequences being non-productive. What the authors observed across the whole study: A later analysis found that TCR association rates varied across HLA loci, with DRB1 alleles showing the most associated TCRs and HLA-C alleles the fewest. The authors suggested that the approach could potentially be extended to other disease states and immunological phenotypes. Most CMV-associated TCR beta chains appeared to be HLA-restricted in a later analysis, and the HLA associations seemed to be driven largely by CMV exposure. Because the 87-base-pair reads could not distinguish some IMGT-functional V segments, including TRBV6-2 and TRBV6-3, those segments were excluded. In a later genetic analysis, fewer N-insertions in productive TCRs were reported among donors in an Asian-associated ancestry cluster than the roughly 640-donor mean. Across donors, most TCR sequences were observed very rarely, whereas some public TCRs were present in many individuals. Strong co-occurrence of HLA alleles, especially DR and DQ, made assigning TCR associations to individual alleles difficult. The classifier was reported to diagnose cytomegalovirus status with high specificity and sensitivity in both the original and validation cohorts. In an earlier analysis of some 640 of the donors, most TCR beta V segments were observed in productive rearrangements about 90% or about 30% of the time, broadly matching IMGT annotations. HLA typing was unavailable for some donors at each locus, so association tests used only the typed subset. The study gave a list of 150 to 200 TCR beta chains associated with cytomegalovirus. CMV serostatus was the only immune exposure information available for the cohort. A further reported finding was that TCR beta sequences accurately predicted the HLA-A and HLA-B alleles for most subjects in the first cohort. Only TCR beta chains were sequenced in this cohort, and the absence of alpha or paired-chain data limited detectable features. An association between a missense DCLRE1C variant and V-gene and J-gene trimming of TCR beta chains was found in a later genetic analysis and replicated in an independent cohort. Correlated functional status among segregating V segments might reflect linkage disequilibrium, but an unknown experimental factor could not be ruled out. The presence/absence analyses assumed that sequencing depth was roughly uniform across donors, and that assumption may not be true. Because counts were too low, roughly 18 rarely observed V segments, including chromosome 9 orphons, were left out of the earlier analysis of approximately 580 of the donors. A later analysis associated some 17,000 TCR beta sequences with specific HLA alleles at a false discovery rate of 0.05. In a later analysis, several top co-occurrence clusters were reported to appear linked to parvovirus B19, influenza, CMV and Epstein-Barr virus. A cluster of highly shared sequence variants was judged likely to be a technical artifact of the sequencing pipeline. Three of the identified cytomegalovirus-associated TCR beta chains were confirmed in vitro to be specific for cytomegalovirus antigens. Compared with equally common non-associated chains, HLA-associated TCR beta chains in a later analysis were more clonally expanded and had lower generation probabilities.

The CDR3 runs 14 amino acids, cysteine and phenylalanine included. Of the read, only the CDR3 DNA is kept; its 42 bases are in frame from base 1. The germline V gene sets CDR1 to MNHEY and CDR2 to SVGAGI. V and J lose 4 bases and 0 bases, and a span of 10 bases separates them. Regarding this clone: Its antigen is still unknown. Base quality data are lacking; no much larger clone is found one base away.

The library was produced with the immunoSEQ multiplex PCR assay. A mixture of 60 forward primers for TCR Vbeta segments and 13 reverse primers for TCR Jbeta segments was used in the multiplex PCR. The CDR3 region of rearranged TCR beta genes was amplified from genomic DNA with a multiplex PCR assay. On the Illumina HiSeq System, the amplified TCR beta libraries were sequenced as 87-base-pair reads. Per the original workflow: A later analysis tallied about 77 million unique TCR beta chains across the 700 or so repertoires, and around 10 million of those chains were shared by two or more donors. To remove PCR and sequencing errors, raw reads were error-corrected and collapsed into unique sequences using a nearest-neighbor algorithm that merged closely related sequences. To assign V, D and J gene segments, CDR3 sequences were aligned to IMGT reference sequences. For a sequence to be retained, at least a six-nucleotide match to both a V gene segment and a J gene segment was required. Rearrangements were classified as productive when the CDR3 lacked stop codons and remained in frame with V and J, and all other rearrangements were classified as non-productive. Following IMGT convention, CDR3 was defined as the stretch from the second conserved V-encoded cysteine to the conserved J-encoded phenylalanine. The earlier analysis of about 560 of the donors excluded any sequence lacking an unambiguous match to a single V gene segment. In an earlier analysis of approximately 560 of the donors, a V segment was called functional when productive rearrangements were above 56.7%, and segregating when the standard deviation between donors exceeded 5%. A statistical classification framework was built to diagnose cytomegalovirus status from the catalog of TCR beta chain sequences. A later analysis assigned V and J genes by comparing TCR nucleotide sequences with IMGT/GENE-DB human TR gene sequences. A later analysis assigned CDR3 sequences and most-parsimonious VDJ recombination scenarios with the TCRdist pipeline. In a later analysis, every TCR beta chain was defined by the combination of its CDR3 amino acid sequence and its V-gene family, and reads without a unique V-gene family were dropped. As a way to deal with suspected cross-contamination and a sequencing artifact, a later analysis dropped 592 nucleotide sequences that were highly shared and had low generation probability. In a later analysis, a clonal expansion index was calculated for each public chain from normalized within-repertoire ranks of inferred template counts. A later analysis computed generation probabilities with a VDJ recombination model fitted to out-of-frame rearrangements, and checked the results against IGoR. In a later analysis, TCR-TCR, TCR-HLA and TCR-CMV co-occurrence was scored with hypergeometric tests, and a repertoire-size bias correction was applied to TCR pairs. In a later analysis, false discovery rates were estimated by permuting HLA or CMV assignments 20 times. In a later analysis, co-occurring TCRs were grouped using DBSCAN, and TCRdist sequence similarity was added for clustering within HLA-allele-positive subsets. For co-occurrence clustering, repertoires with fewer than 30,000 or more than 120,000 public chains were excluded, along with four or five repertoires with anomalous nucleotide sharing. TCRdb carries this immuneACCESS record with in-frame sequences only. Its versions omit some clonotypes, under half of them owing to an unresolved V gene in the studies checked, with the rest unexplained. The V and J calls and clone size are taken from that table; D and trimming were inferred from the DNA. The sample has roughly 61,000 clones on record, around 90% of them singletons. The ten largest make up over 1.2% of the sample.

In total, fewer than 750 healthy bone marrow donors made up the cohort. Cohort members were all nominally healthy when sampled, although unrecorded immune exposures were likely present. The donor was CMV seropositive and belonged to the group of a few hundred seropositive cohort members. Each donor provided a peripheral blood sample, and peripheral blood mononuclear cells were used for TCR beta sequencing. Genomic DNA extraction from the blood cell samples was performed with the Qiagen DNeasy Blood Extraction Kit. This sequence originates from a man aged 30 to 39 in good health and CMV-seropositive. Sequences were obtained from PBMCs. The rearranged chain carries TRBV6-5 and TRBJ2-7, with the D gene not confidently named. The DNA sequence follows: TGTGCCAGCAGTTTGAGGTTGAGCTCCTACGAGCAGTACTTC. This translates into CASSLRLSSYEQYF.